The source of this T cell receptor beta chain is a study of T cell clonality in common variable immunodeficiency. V lost 6 bases, J lost 4 bases, and 12 bases stayed unmatched. The CDR3 spans 17 residues. Profiling relied on immunoSEQ multiplex PCR, and the TCRdb table lists in-frame clones only, not all of them. The sample shows approximately 40,000 clones, none of them appearing just once. This clone showed up many times. From the germline J gene comes the end of the CDR3, since the read stops 3 residues before it. The receptor was isolated from a person aged 18-69 years in good health. The chain couples TRBV12-3 or TRBV12-4 to TRBJ2-2; 9 bases are shared with TRBD2. Material: peripheral blood mononuclear cells. The CDR3 protein is CASSPPTGTSSTGELFF. The CDR3 bases that were read are TGTGCCAGCAGCCCGCCCACCGGGACTAGCAGCACCGGGGAG.